This TCR beta chain was profiled in a study of CXCR3-negative and CXCR3-positive naive CD8 T cells. For the study at large: The total count of TRB reads reached some 140 million, and each library contributed about 1.5 +/- 0.3 million.

Via 5' RACE with UMI labels, TRB cDNA libraries were prepared. No DNA is given; TCRdb re-called the 5' RACE reads and lists each CDR3 protein once. This sample lists roughly 40,000 distinct CDR3 sequences; its ten largest clones have roughly 8%. With respect to this clonotype: Its antigen is still unknown.

The CDR3 length is 14 residues. General study findings and limits: TRB CDR3 properties were used to infer TCR strength, and surface CD5 was comparable between naive subsets. Naive CXCR3-negative cells resembled naive CXCR3-positive cells in TRBV-TRBJ usage; memory cells differed. Memory CD8+ cells showed much lower diversity, while both naive subsets were comparably high.

Material for sequencing was memory CD8+ T cells from blood. This sequence was found in a human donor in good health. Some clones in this sample may be carry-over from other donors' samples. The chain carries TRBV12-3 or TRBV12-4 and TRBJ1-2; TCRdb's D call of TRBD1 is untestable without DNA. This CDR3 reads CASSLPGGGDGYTF.